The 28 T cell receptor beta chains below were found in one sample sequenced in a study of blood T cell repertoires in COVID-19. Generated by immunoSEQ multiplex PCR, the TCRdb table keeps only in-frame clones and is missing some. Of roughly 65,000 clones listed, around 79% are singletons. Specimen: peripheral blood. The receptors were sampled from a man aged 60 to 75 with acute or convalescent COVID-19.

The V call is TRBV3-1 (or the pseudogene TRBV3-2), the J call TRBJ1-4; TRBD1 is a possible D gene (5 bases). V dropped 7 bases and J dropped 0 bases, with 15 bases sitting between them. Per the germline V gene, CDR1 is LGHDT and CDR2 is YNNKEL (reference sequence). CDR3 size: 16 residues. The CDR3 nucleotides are TGTGCCAGCACTCGGAACGGGGGGGCAACTAATGAAAAACTGTTTTTT. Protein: CASTRNGGATNEKLFF.

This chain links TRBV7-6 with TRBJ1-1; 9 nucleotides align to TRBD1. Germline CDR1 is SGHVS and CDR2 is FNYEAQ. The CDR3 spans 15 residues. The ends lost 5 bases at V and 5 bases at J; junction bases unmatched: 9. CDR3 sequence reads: CASSPSDRGRTEAFF. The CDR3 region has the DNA TGTGCCAGCAGCCCCTCGGACAGGGGTCGGACTGAAGCTTTCTTT.

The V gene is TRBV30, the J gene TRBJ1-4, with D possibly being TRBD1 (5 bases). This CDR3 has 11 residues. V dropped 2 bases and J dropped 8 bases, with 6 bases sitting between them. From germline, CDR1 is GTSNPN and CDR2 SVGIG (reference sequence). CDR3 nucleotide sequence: TGTGCCTGGAGTCGGGGGGAAAAACTGTTTTTT. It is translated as CAWSRGEKLFF.

The CDR3 protein is CAWSLGQSLGYTF. The DNA of the CDR3 is TGTGCCTGGAGTCTCGGACAGAGCCTTGGCTACACCTTC. This chain links TRBV30 with TRBJ1-2; TRBD1 might be the D (6 bases). The CDR3 contains 13 residues. CDR1 GTSNPN and CDR2 SVGIG come from the germline V gene (reference sequence). Trimming removed 2 bases from V and 7 bases from J, with 14 bases in between.

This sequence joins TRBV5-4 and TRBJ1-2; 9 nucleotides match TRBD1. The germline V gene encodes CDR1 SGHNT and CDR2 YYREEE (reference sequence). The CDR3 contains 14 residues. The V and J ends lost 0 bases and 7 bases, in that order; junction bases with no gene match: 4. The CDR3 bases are TGTGCCAGCAGCTTGGACAGGGGGCTAAGTGGCTACACCTTC. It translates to CASSLDRGLSGYTF. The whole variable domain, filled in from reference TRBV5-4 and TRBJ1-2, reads ETGVTQSPTHLIKTRGQQVTLRCSSQSGHNTVSWYQQALGQGPQFIFQYYREEENGRGNFPPRFSGLQFPNYSSELNVNALELDDSALYLCASSLDRGLSGYTFGSGTRLTVV.

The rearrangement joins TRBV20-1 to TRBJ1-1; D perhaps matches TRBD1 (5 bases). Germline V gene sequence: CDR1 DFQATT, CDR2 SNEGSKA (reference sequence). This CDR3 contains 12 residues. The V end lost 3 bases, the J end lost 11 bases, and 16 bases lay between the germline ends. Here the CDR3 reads CSASNSQGPAFF. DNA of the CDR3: TGCAGTGCTAGTAATTCTCAGGGTCCTGCTTTCTTT.

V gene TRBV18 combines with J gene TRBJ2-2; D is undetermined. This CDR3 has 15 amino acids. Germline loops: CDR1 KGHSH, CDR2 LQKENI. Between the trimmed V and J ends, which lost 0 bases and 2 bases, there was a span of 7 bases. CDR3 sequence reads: CASSPPNSNTGELFF. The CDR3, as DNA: TGTGCCAGCTCACCACCGAACAGTAACACCGGGGAGCTGTTTTTT.

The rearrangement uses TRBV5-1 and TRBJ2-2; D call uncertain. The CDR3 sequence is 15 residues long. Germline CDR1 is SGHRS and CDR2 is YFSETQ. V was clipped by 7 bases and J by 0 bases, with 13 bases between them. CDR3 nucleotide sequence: TGCGCCAGCTCCTCAGCGTTAGCGAACACCGGGGAGCTGTTTTTT. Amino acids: CASSSALANTGELFF. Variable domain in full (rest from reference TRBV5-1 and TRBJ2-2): KAGVTQTPRYLIKTRGQQVTLSCSPISGHRSVSWYQQTPGQGLQFLFEYFSETQRNKGNFPGRFSGRQFSNSRSEMNVSTLELGDSALYLCASSSALANTGELFFGEGSRLTVL.

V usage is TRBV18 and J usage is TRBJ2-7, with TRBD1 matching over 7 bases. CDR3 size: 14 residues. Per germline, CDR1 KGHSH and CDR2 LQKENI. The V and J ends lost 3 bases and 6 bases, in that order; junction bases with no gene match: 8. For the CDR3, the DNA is TGTGCCAGCTCACCTCGTACAGGGGATGGCGAGCAGTACTTC. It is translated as CASSPRTGDGEQYF.

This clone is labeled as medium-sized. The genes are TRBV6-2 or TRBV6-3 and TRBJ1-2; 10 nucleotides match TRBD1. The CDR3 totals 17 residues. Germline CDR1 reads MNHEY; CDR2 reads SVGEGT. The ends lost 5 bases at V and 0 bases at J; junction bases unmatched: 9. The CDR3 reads CASSHGTGVPTNYGYTF. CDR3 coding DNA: TGTGCCAGCAGTCACGGGACAGGGGTACCTACTAACTATGGCTACACCTTC.

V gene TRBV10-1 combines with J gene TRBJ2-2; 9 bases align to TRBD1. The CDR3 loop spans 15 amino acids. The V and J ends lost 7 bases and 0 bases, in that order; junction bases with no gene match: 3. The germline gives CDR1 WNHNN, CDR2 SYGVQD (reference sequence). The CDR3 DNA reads TGCGCCAGCAACGGACAGGGGCCGAACACCGGGGAGCTGTTTTTT. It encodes CASNGQGPNTGELFF.

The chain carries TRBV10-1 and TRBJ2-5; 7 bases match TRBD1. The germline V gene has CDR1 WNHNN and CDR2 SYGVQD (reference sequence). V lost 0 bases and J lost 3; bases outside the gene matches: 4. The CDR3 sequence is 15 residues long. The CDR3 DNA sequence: TGCGCCAGCAGTGAGTCCGGACAGGCCGAAGAGACCCAGTACTTC. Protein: CASSESGQAEETQYF.

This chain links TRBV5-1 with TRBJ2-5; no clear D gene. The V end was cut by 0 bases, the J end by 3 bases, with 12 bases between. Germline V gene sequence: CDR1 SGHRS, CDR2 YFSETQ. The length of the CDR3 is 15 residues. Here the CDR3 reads CASSLGGRSEETQYF. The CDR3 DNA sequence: TGCGCCAGCAGCTTGGGAGGTAGATCGGAAGAGACCCAGTACTTC.

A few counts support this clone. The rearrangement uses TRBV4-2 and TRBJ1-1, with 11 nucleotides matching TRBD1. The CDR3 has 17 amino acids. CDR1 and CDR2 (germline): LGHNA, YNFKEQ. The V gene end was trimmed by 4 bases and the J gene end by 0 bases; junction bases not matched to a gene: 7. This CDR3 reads CASSPRTGGTMNTEAFF. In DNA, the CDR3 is TGTGCCAGCAGCCCGAGGACAGGGGGCACAATGAACACTGAAGCTTTCTTT.

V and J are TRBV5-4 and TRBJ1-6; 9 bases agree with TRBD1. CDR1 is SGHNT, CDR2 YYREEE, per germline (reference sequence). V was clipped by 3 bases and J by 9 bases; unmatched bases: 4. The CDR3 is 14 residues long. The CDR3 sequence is CASSWTGEGSPLHF. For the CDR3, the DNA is TGTGCCAGCAGCTGGACAGGGGAAGGTTCACCCCTCCACTTT.

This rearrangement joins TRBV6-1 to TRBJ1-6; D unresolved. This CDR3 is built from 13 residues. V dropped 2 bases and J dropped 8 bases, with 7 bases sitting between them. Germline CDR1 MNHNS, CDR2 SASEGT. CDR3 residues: CASSETIDSPLHF. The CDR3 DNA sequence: TGTGCCAGCAGTGAAACTATCGATTCACCCCTCCACTTT.

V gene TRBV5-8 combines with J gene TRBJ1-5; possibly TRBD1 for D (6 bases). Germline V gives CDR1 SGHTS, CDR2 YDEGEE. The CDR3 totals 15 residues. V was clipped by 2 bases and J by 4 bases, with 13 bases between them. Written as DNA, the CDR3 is TGTGCCAGCAGCTTTACAGGGAGCCCTAATCAGCCCCAGCATTTT. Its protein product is CASSFTGSPNQPQHF.

The CDR3 coding sequence is TGTGCCAGCAGCGTAGCCCTACTAGCGGCCGCGAACACCGGGGAGCTGTTTTTT. Protein sequence: CASSVALLAAANTGELFF. The rearrangement links TRBV9 to TRBJ2-2; 8 bases line up with TRBD2. The CDR3 has 18 amino acids. Unmatched junction bases numbered 7, after V lost 0 bases and J lost 0 bases. From germline, CDR1 is SGDLS and CDR2 YYNGEE.

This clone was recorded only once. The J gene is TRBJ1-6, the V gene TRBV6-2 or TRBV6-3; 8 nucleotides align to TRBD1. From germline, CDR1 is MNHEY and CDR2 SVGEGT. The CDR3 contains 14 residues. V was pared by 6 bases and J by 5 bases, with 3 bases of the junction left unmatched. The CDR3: CASSLQGDNSPLHF. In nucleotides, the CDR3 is TGTGCCAGCAGCTTACAGGGGGATAATTCACCCCTCCACTTT.

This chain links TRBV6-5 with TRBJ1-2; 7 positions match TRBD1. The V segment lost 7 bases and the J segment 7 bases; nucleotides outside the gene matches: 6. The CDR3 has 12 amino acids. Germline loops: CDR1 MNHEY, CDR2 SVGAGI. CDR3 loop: CASTQGGFGYTF. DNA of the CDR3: TGTGCCAGCACTCAGGGGGGTTTTGGCTACACCTTC.

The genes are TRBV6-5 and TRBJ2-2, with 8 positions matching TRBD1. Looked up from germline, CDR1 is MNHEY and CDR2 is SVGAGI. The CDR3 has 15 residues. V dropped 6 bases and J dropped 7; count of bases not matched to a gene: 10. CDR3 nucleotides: TGTGCCAGCAGAAGACGGACAGGGCAAATCGGGGAGCTGTTTTTT. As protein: CASRRRTGQIGELFF.

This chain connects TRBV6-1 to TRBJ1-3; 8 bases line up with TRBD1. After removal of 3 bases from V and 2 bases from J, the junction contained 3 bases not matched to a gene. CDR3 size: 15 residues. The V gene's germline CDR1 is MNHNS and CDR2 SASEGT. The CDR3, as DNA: TGTGCCAGCAGTGAGGACAGGGTCCCTGGAAACACCATATATTTT. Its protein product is CASSEDRVPGNTIYF.

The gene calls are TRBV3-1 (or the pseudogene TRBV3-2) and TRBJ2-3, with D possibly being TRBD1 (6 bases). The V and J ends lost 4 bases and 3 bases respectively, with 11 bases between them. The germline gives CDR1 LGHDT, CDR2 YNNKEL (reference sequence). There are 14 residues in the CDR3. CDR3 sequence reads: CASSPGQLTDTQYF. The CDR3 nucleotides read TGTGCCAGCAGCCCCGGACAGCTTACAGATACGCAGTATTTT.

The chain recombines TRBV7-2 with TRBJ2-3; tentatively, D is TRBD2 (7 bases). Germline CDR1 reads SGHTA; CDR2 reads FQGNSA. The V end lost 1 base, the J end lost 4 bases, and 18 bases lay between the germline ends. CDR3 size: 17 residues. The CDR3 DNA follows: TGTGCCAGCAGCTTAGTGACTATTACGGGGGGCCCAGATACGCAGTATTTT. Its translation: CASSLVTITGGPDTQYF.

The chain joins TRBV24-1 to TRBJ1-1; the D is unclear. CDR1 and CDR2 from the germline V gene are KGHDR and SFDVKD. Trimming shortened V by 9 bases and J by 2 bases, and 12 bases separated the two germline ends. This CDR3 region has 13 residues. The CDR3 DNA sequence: TGTGCCACCGGAGATAATAGTAACACTGAAGCTTTCTTT. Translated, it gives CATGDNSNTEAFF.

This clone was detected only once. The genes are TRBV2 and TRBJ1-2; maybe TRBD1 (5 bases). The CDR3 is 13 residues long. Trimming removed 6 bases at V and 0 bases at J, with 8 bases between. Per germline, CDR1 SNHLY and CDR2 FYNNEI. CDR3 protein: CASRQDTNYGYTF. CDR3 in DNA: TGTGCCAGCAGACAGGATACTAACTATGGCTACACCTTC.

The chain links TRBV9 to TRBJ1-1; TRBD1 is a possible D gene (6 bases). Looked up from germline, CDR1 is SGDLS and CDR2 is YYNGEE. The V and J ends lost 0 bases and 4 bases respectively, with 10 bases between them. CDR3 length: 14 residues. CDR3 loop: CASSVVSGVTEAFF. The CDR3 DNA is TGTGCCAGCAGCGTAGTTTCAGGGGTCACTGAAGCTTTCTTT.

The CDR3 is CASSIDRARGHQETQYF. CDR3 DNA: TGTGCCAGTAGTATAGATCGGGCCAGGGGGCACCAAGAGACCCAGTACTTC. V usage is TRBV19 and J usage is TRBJ2-5, with 8 nucleotides matching TRBD1. The CDR3 consists of 17 residues. With 0 bases clipped from V and 0 bases from J, the junction kept 6 bases outside the gene matches. Germline-derived CDR1 and CDR2 are LNHDA and SQIVND (reference sequence). The entire variable domain, with the rest obtained from reference TRBV19 and TRBJ2-5, is as follows: DGGITQSPKYLFRKEGQNVTLSCEQNLNHDAMYWYRQDPGQGLRLIYYSQIVNDFQKGDIAEGYSVSREKKESFPLTVTSAQKNPTAFYLCASSIDRARGHQETQYFGPGTRLLVL.